This paragraph covers one T cell receptor (beta chain) sequence. The data were taken from a study of PD-L1 blockade in urothelial cancer. For the study at large: Bladder-origin urothelial cancer in males described about 85% of the 29 patients. Prior chemotherapy in patients spanned 0 to 3 regimens. It was at 3 weeks (second dose) and 6 weeks after treatment start that blood was analyzed. Researchers found blood samples held a median of about 130,000 T cells.

Looked up from germline, CDR1 is SNHLY and CDR2 is FYNNEI. V shed 6 bases, J shed 1 base, and the junction held 4 bases outside the gene matches. This CDR3 is 16 amino acids long. Data came from immunoSEQ multiplex PCR; TCRdb stores just in-frame clones and leaves some out. The sample lists around 45,000 clones, 85% to 90% occurring once. This TCR was sampled from a woman aged 55 to 70 with urothelial cancer. The chain is built from TRBV2 and TRBJ2-3; 13 bases align to TRBD2. The sample consisted of PBMCs, taken around atezolizumab (anti-PD-L1) treatment. CDR3 sequence reads: CASSPGTSGGTDTQYF. The DNA of the CDR3 is TGTGCCAGCAGCCCGGGGACTAGCGGGGGCACAGATACGCAGTATTTT.